A selection of T cell receptor beta chains follows, all from one sample in a study of T cells in Graves' hyperthyroidism and ophthalmopathy. TCRdb called the multiplex PCR reads again in MiXCR, with one record for every CDR3 protein. Found here are a few hundred thousand distinct CDR3 sequences, less than 25% of them singletons; the top ten hold around 27%. The specimen sequenced was blood. These TCRs come from a young man with Graves' hyperthyroidism. Both conserved end residues are part of each CDR3. D genes are given only for firm matches. Only some rows state a clone size, as once, few, many or a class for expanded clones.

J	size	V	D	CDR3	DNA
TRBJ1-3	NA	TRBV9	TRBD1	CASSVVGDSSGNTIYF	TGTGCCAGCAGCGTAGTTGGGGACAGCTCTGGAAACACCATATATTTT
TRBJ2-6	many	TRBV28	NA	CASSLAGGEWSGANVLTF	TGTGCCAGCAGTTTGGCCGGGGGAGAGTGGTCAGGGGCCAACGTCCTGACTTTC
TRBJ1-3	many	TRBV2	NA	CASTPTSTNTIYF	TGTGCCAGCACTCCCACATCCACAAACACCATATATTTT
TRBJ2-3	many	TRBV2	NA	CASGPGYRADTQYF	TGTGCCAGCGGGCCTGGTTATAGGGCAGATACGCAGTATTTT
TRBJ1-1	NA	TRBV27	TRBD1	CASSLTGGFGNTKAFF	TGTGCCAGCAGTTTAACAGGGGGCTTTGGGAACACTAAAGCTTTCTTT
TRBJ2-5	many	TRBV6-1	NA	CASSPGIASQETQYF	TGTGCCAGCAGTCCCGGAATTGCCAGCCAAGAGACCCAGTACTTC
TRBJ2-7	few	TRBV5-6	TRBD2	CASSPLPSGGPYEQYF	TGTGCCAGCAGCCCCTTACCGAGCGGGGGGCCCTACGAGCAGTACTTC
TRBJ2-5	many	TRBV2	NA	CAGTRFRETQYF	TGTGCCGGGACACGTTTCAGGGAGACCCAGTACTTC
TRBJ1-2	few	TRBV29-1	NA	CSVERLGGGYGYTF	TGCAGCGTTGAAAGGCTTGGGGGGGGCTATGGCTACACCTTC
TRBJ2-5	NA	TRBV20-1	NA	CSARQTEKETQYF	TGCAGTGCTCGGCAGACGGAAAAAGAGACCCAGTACTTC
TRBJ1-5	many	TRBV19	NA	CASSIETTYQPQHF	TGTGCCAGTAGTATAGAGACCACCTATCAGCCCCAGCATTTT
TRBJ2-3	many	TRBV5-1	TRBD1	CASSAGTGKLTQYF	TGCGCCAGCAGCGCAGGGACAGGGAAACTTACGCAGTATTTT
TRBJ2-5	NA	TRBV12-3/TRBV12-4	TRBD2	CASSYSGLALQETQYF	TGTGCCAGCAGTTACTCGGGACTAGCGCTTCAAGAGACCCAGTACTTC
TRBJ2-7	many	TRBV7-2	NA	CASSLAGTGFSYEQYF	TGTGCCAGCAGCTTAGCCGGCACGGGATTTTCCTACGAGCAGTACTTC
TRBJ1-5	many	TRBV19	NA	CASSGGAIGNQPQHF	TGTGCCAGTAGTGGGGGGGCTATAGGCAATCAGCCCCAGCATTTT
TRBJ2-7	many	TRBV19	NA	CASSMGSSYEQYF	TGTGCCAGTAGTATGGGGAGCTCCTACGAGCAGTACTTC
TRBJ1-2	many	TRBV2	TRBD1	CASWTGGWNYGYTF	TGTGCCAGCTGGACAGGGGGCTGGAACTATGGCTACACCTTC
TRBJ1-1	few	TRBV12-3/TRBV12-4	NA	CASSFAGLSEAFF	TGTGCCAGCAGTTTTGCGGGGCTGTCTGAAGCTTTCTTT
TRBJ2-5	NA	TRBV30	TRBD2	CAWSEGLAGVETQYF	TGTGCCTGGAGTGAGGGACTAGCGGGAGTCGAGACCCAGTACTTC
TRBJ1-1	NA	TRBV28	TRBD1	CASSPLQGAGNTEAFF	TGTGCCAGCAGTCCTTTACAGGGGGCAGGAAACACTGAAGCTTTCTTT
TRBJ1-2	few	TRBV13	NA	CASSPPRGEANGYTF	TGTGCCAGCAGCCCACCCCGCGGGGAGGCAAATGGCTACACCTTC
TRBJ2-4	many	TRBV20-1	TRBD2	CSARVVGGSKNIQYF	TGCAGTGCTAGAGTCGTGGGGGGGTCCAAAAACATTCAGTACTTC
TRBJ2-1	many	TRBV10-3	NA	CATSGGSINEQFF	TGTGCCACTTCAGGGGGGAGTATCAATGAGCAGTTCTTC
TRBJ2-7	NA	TRBV20-1	NA	CSARGPDWSYEQYF	TGCAGTGCTAGAGGCCCGGACTGGTCCTACGAGCAGTACTTC
TRBJ2-4	many	TRBV2	NA	CASSGPGGTKNIQYF	TGTGCCAGCAGTGGACCAGGGGGGACCAAAAACATTCAGTACTTC
TRBJ2-5	NA	TRBV28	NA	CASSFRGVLRTQYF	TGTGCCAGCAGTTTCCGTGGGGTACTTCGGACCCAGTACTTC
TRBJ2-7	few	TRBV6-2/TRBV6-3	NA	CASSYSIDEQYF	TGTGCCAGCAGTTACTCGATAGACGAGCAGTACTTC
TRBJ1-1	NA	TRBV7-9	NA	CASSGGPRGNTEAFF	TGTGCCAGCAGCGGGGGTCCCCGGGGGAACACTGAAGCTTTCTTT
TRBJ1-1	many	TRBV6-1	NA	CASTQRGTSEAFF	TGTGCCAGCACCCAGAGAGGGACCTCAGAAGCTTTCTTT
TRBJ2-7	many	TRBV7-9	NA	CASSLGDRLAYEQYF	TGTGCCAGCAGCTTGGGGGACCGACTCGCCTACGAGCAGTACTTC
TRBJ2-7	many	TRBV7-2	NA	CASSARTGLVYEQYF	TGTGCCAGCAGCGCCCGGACGGGACTTGTATACGAGCAGTACTTC
TRBJ1-2	NA	TRBV11-2	NA	CASSLPQRNYGYTF	TGTGCCAGCAGCCTGCCACAAAGGAACTATGGCTACACCTTC
TRBJ2-7	NA	TRBV12-3/TRBV12-4	NA	CASSREHEQYF	TGTGCCAGCAGTCGGGAGCACGAGCAGTACTTC
TRBJ1-1	many	TRBV6-5	NA	CASSPGGGAFF	TGTGCCAGCAGTCCCGGAGGAGGGGCTTTCTTT
TRBJ1-1	many	TRBV2	NA	CASSLRQETEAFF	TGTGCCAGCAGCCTTCGACAGGAAACTGAAGCTTTCTTT
TRBJ2-2	NA	TRBV11-1	NA	CASSAIATGELFF	TGTGCCAGCAGCGCCATTGCAACCGGGGAGCTGTTTTTT
TRBJ1-2	many	TRBV28	NA	CASTSGGDGYTF	TGTGCCAGCACCTCGGGGGGAGACGGCTACACCTTC
TRBJ1-2	many	TRBV6-2/TRBV6-3	NA	CASSLNWNYGYTF	TGTGCCAGCAGTTTGAACTGGAACTATGGCTACACCTTC
TRBJ1-2	many	TRBV6-1	NA	CASSEAVANYGYTF	TGTGCCAGCAGTGAAGCGGTAGCTAACTATGGCTACACCTTC
TRBJ1-2	many	TRBV18	NA	CASSPDSSGYTF	TGTGCCAGCTCGCCCGACAGTTCTGGCTACACCTTC
TRBJ1-1	NA	TRBV2	NA	CASSEILRGTEAFF	TGTGCCAGCAGTGAAATCCTGAGGGGGACTGAAGCTTTCTTT
TRBJ2-6	NA	TRBV7-2	TRBD1	CASSLRARQGLGQGGANVLTF	TGTGCCAGCAGCTTACGAGCCAGACAGGGGTTGGGACAGGGTGGGGCCAACGTCCTGACTTTC
TRBJ1-2	many	TRBV6-5	NA	CASTSGEFYGYTF	TGTGCCAGCACCTCAGGGGAATTCTATGGCTACACCTTC
TRBJ1-2	NA	TRBV10-3	TRBD1	CAISDRDRDYGYTF	TGTGCCATCAGTGACCGGGACAGGGACTATGGCTACACCTTC
TRBJ2-2	NA	TRBV19	TRBD1	CAVRDRRTGELFF	TGTGCAGTCCGGGACAGGCGGACCGGGGAGCTGTTTTTT
TRBJ1-5	NA	TRBV6-5	NA	CASSYEGYQPQHF	TGTGCCAGCAGTTACGAGGGATATCAGCCCCAGCATTTT
TRBJ1-5	few	TRBV27	NA	CASSLLQGFQPQHF	TGTGCCAGCAGTTTATTACAGGGATTTCAGCCCCAGCATTTT
TRBJ2-5	NA	TRBV5-1	TRBD1	CASSRFQGEETQYF	TGCGCCAGCAGCCGATTTCAGGGGGAAGAGACCCAGTACTTC
TRBJ1-1	many	TRBV28	NA	CASSLWGGNTEAFF	TGTGCCAGCAGTTTATGGGGCGGGAACACTGAAGCTTTCTTT
TRBJ1-1	many	TRBV2	NA	CASSGQIDTEAFF	TGTGCCAGCAGCGGACAGATCGACACTGAAGCTTTCTTT